The clone carrying this T cell receptor beta chain was recorded at least ten times. Its target is unknown. TCRdb re-analysed the reads in MiXCR, keeping a single row per CDR3 protein. The data show about 310,000 distinct CDR3 sequences, roughly a sixth seen once. The entry originates in a study of T cell repertoires in cytomegalovirus infection. Study conclusions and caveats: Ex vivo responses were dominated by HLA-C-restricted CMV-specific TCR beta clonotypes.

This TCR came from a human donor in good health (CMV status not recorded). Some clones in this sample may be carry-over from other donors' samples. Sequenced sample: PBMCs.

CDR3 bases: TGTGCCAGCAGTTTACTGTCGTCCTACGAGCAGTACTTC. This sequence encodes CASSLLSSYEQYF. V and J are TRBV27 and TRBJ2-7, with unresolved D. V lost 2 bases to trimming and J lost 1 base, with 6 bases between them. The V gene's germline CDR1 is MNHEY and CDR2 SMNVEV (reference sequence). This CDR3 has 13 residues.